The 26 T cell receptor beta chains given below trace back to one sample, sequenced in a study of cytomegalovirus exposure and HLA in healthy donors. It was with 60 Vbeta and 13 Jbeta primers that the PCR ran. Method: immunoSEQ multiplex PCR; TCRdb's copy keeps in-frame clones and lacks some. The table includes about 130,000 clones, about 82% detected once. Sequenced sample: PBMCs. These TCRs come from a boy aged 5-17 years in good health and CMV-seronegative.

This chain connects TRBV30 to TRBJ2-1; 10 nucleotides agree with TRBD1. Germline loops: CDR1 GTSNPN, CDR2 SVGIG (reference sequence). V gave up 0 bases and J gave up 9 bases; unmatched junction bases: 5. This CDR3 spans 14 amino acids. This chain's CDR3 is CAWSVTGTGVEQFF. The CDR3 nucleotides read TGTGCCTGGAGTGTGACCGGGACAGGGGTTGAGCAGTTCTTC.

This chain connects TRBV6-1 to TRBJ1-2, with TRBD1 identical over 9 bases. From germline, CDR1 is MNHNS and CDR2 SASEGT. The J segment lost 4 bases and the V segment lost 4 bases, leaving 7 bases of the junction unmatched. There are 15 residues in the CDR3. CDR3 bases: TGTGCCAGCAGTGGGGGACAGGGAAAATTCTATGGCTACACCTTC. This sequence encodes CASSGGQGKFYGYTF.

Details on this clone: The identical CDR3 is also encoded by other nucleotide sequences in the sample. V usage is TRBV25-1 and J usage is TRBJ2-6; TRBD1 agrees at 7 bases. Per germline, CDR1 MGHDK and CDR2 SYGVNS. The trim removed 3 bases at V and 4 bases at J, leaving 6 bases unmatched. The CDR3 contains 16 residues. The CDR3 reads CASSDPTGAGANVLTF. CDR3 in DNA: TGTGCCAGCAGTGACCCTACAGGGGCCGGGGCCAACGTCCTGACTTTC. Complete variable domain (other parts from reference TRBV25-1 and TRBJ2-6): EADIYQTPRYLVIGTGKKITLECSQTMGHDKMYWYQQDPGMELHLIHYSYGVNSTEKGDLSSESTVSRIRTEHFPLTLESARPSHTSQYLCASSDPTGAGANVLTFGAGSRLTVL.

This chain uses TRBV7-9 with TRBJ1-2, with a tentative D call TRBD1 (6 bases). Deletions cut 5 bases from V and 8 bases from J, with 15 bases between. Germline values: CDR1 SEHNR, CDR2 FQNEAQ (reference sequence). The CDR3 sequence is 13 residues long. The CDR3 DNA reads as TGTGCCAGCAGCCAAGGGACAAGCGGAGGCTACACCTTC. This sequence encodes CASSQGTSGGYTF. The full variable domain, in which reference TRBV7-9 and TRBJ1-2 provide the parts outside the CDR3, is DTGVSQNPRHKITKRGQNVTFRCDPISEHNRLYWYRQTLGQGPEFLTYFQNEAQLEKSRLLSDRFSAERPKGSFSTLEIQRTEQGDSAMYLCASSQGTSGGYTFGSGTRLTVV.

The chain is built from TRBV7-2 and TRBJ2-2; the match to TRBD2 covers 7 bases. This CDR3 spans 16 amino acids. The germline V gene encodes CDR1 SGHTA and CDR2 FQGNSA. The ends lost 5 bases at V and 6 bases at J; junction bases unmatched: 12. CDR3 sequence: CASSPGGGPTPGELFF. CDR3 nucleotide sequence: TGTGCCAGCAGCCCGGGCGGGGGTCCAACACCCGGGGAGCTGTTTTTT.

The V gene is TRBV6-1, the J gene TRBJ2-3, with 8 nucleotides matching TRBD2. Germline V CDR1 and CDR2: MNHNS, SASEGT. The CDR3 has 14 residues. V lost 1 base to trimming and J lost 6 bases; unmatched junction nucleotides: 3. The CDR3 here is CASSEESGSDTQYF. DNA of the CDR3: TGTGCCAGCAGTGAAGAGAGCGGGAGCGATACGCAGTATTTT.

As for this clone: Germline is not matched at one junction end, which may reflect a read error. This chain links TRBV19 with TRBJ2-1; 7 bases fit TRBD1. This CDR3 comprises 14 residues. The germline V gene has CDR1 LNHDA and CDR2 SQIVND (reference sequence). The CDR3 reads CASSPLERGRPEVF. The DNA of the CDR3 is TGTGCCAGTAGCCCCTTAGAAAGGGGGCGCCCCGAGGTCTTC.

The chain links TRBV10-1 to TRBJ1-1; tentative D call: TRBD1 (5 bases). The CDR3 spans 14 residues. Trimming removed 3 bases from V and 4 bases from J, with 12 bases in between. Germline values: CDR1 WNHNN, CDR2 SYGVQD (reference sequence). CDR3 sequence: CASSDGGGGTEAFF. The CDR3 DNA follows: TGCGCCAGCAGTGACGGCGGGGGAGGCACTGAAGCTTTCTTT.

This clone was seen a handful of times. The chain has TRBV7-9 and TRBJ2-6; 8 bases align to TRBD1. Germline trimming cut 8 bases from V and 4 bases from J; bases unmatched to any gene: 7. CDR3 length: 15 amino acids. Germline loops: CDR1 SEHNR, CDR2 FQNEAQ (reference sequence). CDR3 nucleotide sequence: TGTGCCAGCGCGAATCAGGGGGCCGGGGCCAACGTCCTGACTTTC. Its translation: CASANQGAGANVLTF.

This CDR3 reads CASSLRGAGQGRTGELFF. CDR3 nucleotides: TGTGCCAGCAGCTTAAGAGGAGCGGGACAGGGGAGAACCGGGGAGCTGTTTTTT. The chain joins TRBV7-3 to TRBJ2-2; 10 bases are a match to TRBD1. This CDR3 spans 18 amino acids. CDR1 is SGHTA and CDR2 is FQGTGA in the germline V gene. V lost 1 base, J lost 5 bases, and 10 bases stayed unmatched.

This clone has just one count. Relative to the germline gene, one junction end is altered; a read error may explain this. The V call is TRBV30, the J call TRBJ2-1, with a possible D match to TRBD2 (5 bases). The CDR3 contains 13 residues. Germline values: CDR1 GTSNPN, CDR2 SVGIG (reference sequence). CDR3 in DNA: TGTGCCCGGAGAGACGGGAAGAATAATGAGCAGTTCTTC. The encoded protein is CARRDGKNNEQFF.

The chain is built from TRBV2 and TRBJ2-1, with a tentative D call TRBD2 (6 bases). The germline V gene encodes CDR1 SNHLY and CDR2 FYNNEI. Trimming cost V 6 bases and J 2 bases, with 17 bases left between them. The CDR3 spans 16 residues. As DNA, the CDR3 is TGTGCCAGCAGGGACCTAGCGCGCCAGACCTACAATGAGCAGTTCTTC. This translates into CASRDLARQTYNEQFF.

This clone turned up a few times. CDR3 sequence: CASSLGEDQYF. CDR3 coding DNA: TGTGCCAGCAGCTTAGGGGAGGACCAGTACTTC. The J gene is TRBJ2-5, the V gene TRBV7-9; D might be TRBD2 (6 bases). The length of the CDR3 is 11 residues. Trimming took 1 base from V and 10 from J, leaving 7 bases between them. Germline CDR1 is SEHNR and CDR2 is FQNEAQ (reference sequence).

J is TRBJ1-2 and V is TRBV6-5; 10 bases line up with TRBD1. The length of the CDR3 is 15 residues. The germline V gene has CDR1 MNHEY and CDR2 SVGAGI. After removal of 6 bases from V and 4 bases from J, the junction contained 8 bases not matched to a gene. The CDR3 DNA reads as TGTGCCAGCAGCTTGGACAGGGGGAGTTTCTATGGCTACACCTTC. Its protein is CASSLDRGSFYGYTF.

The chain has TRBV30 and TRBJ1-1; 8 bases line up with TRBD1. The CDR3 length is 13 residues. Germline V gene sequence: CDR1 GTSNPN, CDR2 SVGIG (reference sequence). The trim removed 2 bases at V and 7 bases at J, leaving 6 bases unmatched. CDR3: CAWSPDRGVEAFF. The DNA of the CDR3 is TGTGCCTGGAGTCCCGACAGGGGAGTTGAAGCTTTCTTT. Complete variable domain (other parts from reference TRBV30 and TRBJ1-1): SQTIHQWPATLVQPVGSPLSLECTVEGTSNPNLYWYRQAAGRGLQLLFYSVGIGQISSEVPQNLSASRPQDRQFILSSKKLLLSDSGFYLCAWSPDRGVEAFFGQGTRLTVV.

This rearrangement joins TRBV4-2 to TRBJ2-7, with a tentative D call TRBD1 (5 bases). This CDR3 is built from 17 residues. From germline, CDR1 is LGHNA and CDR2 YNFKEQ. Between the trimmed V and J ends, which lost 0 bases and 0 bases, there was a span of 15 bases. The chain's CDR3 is CASSQELGHKLSYEQYF. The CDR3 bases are TGTGCCAGCAGCCAAGAATTGGGGCATAAGCTCTCCTACGAGCAGTACTTC.

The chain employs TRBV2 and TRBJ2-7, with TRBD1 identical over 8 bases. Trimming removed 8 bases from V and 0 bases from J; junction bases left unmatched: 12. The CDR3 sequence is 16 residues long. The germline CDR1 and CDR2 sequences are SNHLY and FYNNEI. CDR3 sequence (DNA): TGTGCCAGCGGAGAGACAGGGGAACCGATCTCCTACGAGCAGTACTTC. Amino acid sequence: CASGETGEPISYEQYF.

This chain's CDR3 is CASSLLTGNRGETQYF. The CDR3 nucleotides are TGTGCCAGCAGTTTACTCACCGGGAACCGTGGGGAGACCCAGTACTTC. The rearrangement uses TRBV27 and TRBJ2-5, with D tentatively TRBD2 (5 bases). In germline, CDR1 is MNHEY, CDR2 SMNVEV (reference sequence). Trimming cost V 2 bases and J 5 bases, with 18 bases left between them. The CDR3 runs to 16 residues.

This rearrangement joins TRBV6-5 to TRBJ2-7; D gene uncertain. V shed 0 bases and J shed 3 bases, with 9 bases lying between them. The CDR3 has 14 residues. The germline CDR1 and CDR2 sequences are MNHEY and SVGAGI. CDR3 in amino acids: CASSYSRLNYEQYF. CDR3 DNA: TGTGCCAGCAGTTACTCCAGACTTAACTACGAGCAGTACTTC.

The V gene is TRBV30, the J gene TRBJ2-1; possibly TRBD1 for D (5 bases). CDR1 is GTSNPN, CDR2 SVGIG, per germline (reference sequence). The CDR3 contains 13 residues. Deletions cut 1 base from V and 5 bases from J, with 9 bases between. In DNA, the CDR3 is TGTGCCTGGAGTGCGGACACTCACAATGAGCAGTTCTTC. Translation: CAWSADTHNEQFF.

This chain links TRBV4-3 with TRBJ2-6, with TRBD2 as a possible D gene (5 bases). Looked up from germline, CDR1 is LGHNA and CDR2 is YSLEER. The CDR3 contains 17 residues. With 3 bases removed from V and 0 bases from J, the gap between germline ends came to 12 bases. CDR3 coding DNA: TGCGCCAGCAGCCAGGCGGGCAGGACCTCTGGGGCCAACGTCCTGACTTTC. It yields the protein CASSQAGRTSGANVLTF.

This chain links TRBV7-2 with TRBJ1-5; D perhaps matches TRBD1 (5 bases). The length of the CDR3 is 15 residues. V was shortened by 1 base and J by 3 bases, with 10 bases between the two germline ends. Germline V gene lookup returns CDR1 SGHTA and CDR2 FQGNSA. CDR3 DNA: TGTGCCAGCAGCTTAGGGTGGGGGGACAATCAGCCCCAGCATTTT. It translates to CASSLGWGDNQPQHF. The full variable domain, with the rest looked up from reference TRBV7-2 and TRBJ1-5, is GAGVSQSPSNKVTEKGKDVELRCDPISGHTALYWYRQSLGQGLEFLIYFQGNSAPDKSGLPSDRFSAERTGGSVSTLTIQRTQQEDSAVYLCASSLGWGDNQPQHFGDGTRLSIL.

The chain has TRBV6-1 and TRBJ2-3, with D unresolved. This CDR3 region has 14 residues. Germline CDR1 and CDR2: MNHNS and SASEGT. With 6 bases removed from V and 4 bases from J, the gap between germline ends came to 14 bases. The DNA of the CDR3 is TGTGCCAGCAGGGAGTCTACGTCTCCAGATACGCAGTATTTT. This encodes CASRESTSPDTQYF.

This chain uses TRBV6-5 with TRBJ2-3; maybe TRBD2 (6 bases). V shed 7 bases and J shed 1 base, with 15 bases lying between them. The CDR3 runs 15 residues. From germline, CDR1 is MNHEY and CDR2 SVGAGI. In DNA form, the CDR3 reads TGTGCCAGCAATTCATTGGGACTGGGCACAGATACGCAGTATTTT. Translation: CASNSLGLGTDTQYF.

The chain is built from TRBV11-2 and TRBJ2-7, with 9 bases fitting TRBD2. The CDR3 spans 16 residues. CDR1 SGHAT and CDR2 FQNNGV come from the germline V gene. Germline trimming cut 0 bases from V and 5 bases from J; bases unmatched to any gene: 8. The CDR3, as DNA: TGTGCCAGCAGCTTAGATGTTGGACTAGCGATCGACGAGCAGTACTTC. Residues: CASSLDVGLAIDEQYF.

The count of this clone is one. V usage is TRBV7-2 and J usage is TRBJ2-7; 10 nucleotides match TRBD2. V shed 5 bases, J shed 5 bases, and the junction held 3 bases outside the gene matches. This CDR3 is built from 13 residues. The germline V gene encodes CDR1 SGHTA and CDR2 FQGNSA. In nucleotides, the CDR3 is TGTGCCAGCAGCGTTAGCGGGAGGAACGAGCAGTACTTC. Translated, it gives CASSVSGRNEQYF.